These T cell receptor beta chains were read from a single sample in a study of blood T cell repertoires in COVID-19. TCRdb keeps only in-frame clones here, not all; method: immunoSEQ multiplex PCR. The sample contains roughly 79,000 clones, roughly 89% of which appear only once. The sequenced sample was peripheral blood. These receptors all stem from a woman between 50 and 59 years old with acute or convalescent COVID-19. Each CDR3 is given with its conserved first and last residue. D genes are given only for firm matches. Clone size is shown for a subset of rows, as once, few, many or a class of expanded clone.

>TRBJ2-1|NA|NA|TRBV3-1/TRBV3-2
CASSPPGGPYNEQFF
TGTGCCAGCTCACCTCCGGGGGGCCCTTACAATGAGCAGTTCTTC
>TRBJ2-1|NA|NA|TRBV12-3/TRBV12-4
CASSLSNEQFF
TGTGCCAGCAGTTTATCAAATGAGCAGTTCTTC
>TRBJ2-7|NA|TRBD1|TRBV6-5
CASTGLDRVAYEQYF
TGTGCCAGCACCGGATTGGACAGGGTAGCTTACGAGCAGTACTTC
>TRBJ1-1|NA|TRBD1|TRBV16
CASSRQGGDTEAFF
TGTGCCAGCAGCCGACAGGGTGGGGACACTGAAGCTTTCTTT
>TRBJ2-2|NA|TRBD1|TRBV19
CASNKGQGLPGELFF
TGTGCCAGTAACAAGGGACAGGGGCTCCCCGGGGAGCTGTTTTTT
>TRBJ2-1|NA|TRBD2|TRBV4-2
CASSQSSGRAFGEQFF
TGTGCCAGCAGCCAATCTAGCGGGAGGGCCTTTGGTGAGCAGTTCTTC
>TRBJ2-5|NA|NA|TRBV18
CASSTQVFKWETQYF
TGTGCCAGCTCGACACAGGTGTTTAAATGGGAGACCCAGTACTTC
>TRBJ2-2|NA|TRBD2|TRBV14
CASSRLRGGGANTGELFF
TGTGCCAGCAGCCGCCTTAGGGGCGGGGGAGCGAACACCGGGGAGCTGTTTTTT
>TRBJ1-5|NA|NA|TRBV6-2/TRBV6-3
CASSYRGPQWGNQPQHF
TGTGCCAGCAGTTACCGAGGGCCCCAATGGGGCAATCAGCCCCAGCATTTT
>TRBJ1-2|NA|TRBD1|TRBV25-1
CASSGSTTGAGGYTF
TGTGCCAGCAGTGGTTCTACTACAGGGGCGGGCGGCTACACCTTC
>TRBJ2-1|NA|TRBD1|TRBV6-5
CASTTGGYNEQFF
TGTGCCAGCACCACAGGGGGGTACAATGAGCAGTTCTTC
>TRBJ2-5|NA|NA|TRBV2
CASRDSSVETQYF
TGTGCCAGCAGGGATTCTAGCGTGGAGACCCAGTACTTC
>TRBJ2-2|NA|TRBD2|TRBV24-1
CATGDGGSANTGELFF
TGTGCCACCGGGGACGGGGGGTCAGCGAACACCGGGGAGCTGTTTTTT
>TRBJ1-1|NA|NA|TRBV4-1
CASSQGGGWEEAFF
TGCGCCAGCAGCCAAGGCGGGGGCTGGGAGGAAGCTTTCTTT
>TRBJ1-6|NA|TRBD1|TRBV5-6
CASSFRGLTVSPLHF
TGTGCCAGCAGCTTTAGGGGGCTAACGGTTTCACCCCTCCACTTT
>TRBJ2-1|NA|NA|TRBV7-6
CASSPNLVIDEQFF
TGTGCCAGCAGCCCAAACCTAGTGATCGATGAGCAGTTCTTC
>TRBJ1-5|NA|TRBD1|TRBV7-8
CASSYGGDRRNQPQHF
TGTGCCAGCAGCTATGGCGGGGACAGAAGAAATCAGCCCCAGCATTTT
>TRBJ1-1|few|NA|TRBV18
CASSPPQRASPTEAFF
TGTGCCAGCTCACCACCCCAGCGGGCCAGCCCTACTGAAGCTTTCTTT
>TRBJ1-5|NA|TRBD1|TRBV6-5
CASSYGYGTGNQPQHF
TGTGCCAGCAGTTACGGTTATGGGACAGGGAATCAGCCCCAGCATTTT
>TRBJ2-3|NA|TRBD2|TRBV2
CASRAGLTDTQYF
TGTGCCAGCAGGGCGGGACTAACAGATACGCAGTATTTT
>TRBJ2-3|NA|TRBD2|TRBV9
CASSQRRISGGRDTQYF
TGTGCCAGCAGTCAAAGGAGGATTAGCGGGGGTAGAGATACGCAGTATTTT
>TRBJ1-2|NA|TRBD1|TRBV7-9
CASSSQGGSDYGYTF
TGTGCCAGCAGCTCGCAAGGGGGCTCAGACTATGGCTACACCTTC
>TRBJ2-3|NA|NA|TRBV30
CAWRPYGLSTDTQYF
TGTGCCTGGAGGCCCTACGGACTAAGCACAGATACGCAGTATTTT
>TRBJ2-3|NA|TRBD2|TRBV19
CASSWSSGGISTDTQYF
TGTGCCAGTAGTTGGAGTAGCGGGGGTATTAGCACAGATACGCAGTATTTT
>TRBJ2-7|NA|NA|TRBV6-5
CASSYVGYEQYF
TGTGCCAGCAGTTACGTCGGGTACGAGCAGTACTTC
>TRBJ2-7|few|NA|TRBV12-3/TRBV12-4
CASSPRDTEQYF
TGTGCCAGCAGTCCCCGGGACACCGAGCAGTACTTC
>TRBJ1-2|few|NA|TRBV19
CASSMLRVGYGYTF
TGTGCCAGTAGTATGCTCAGGGTTGGCTATGGCTACACCTTC
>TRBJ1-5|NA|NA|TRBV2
CASRGLSRVQPQHF
TGTGCCAGCAGGGGACTCTCCCGGGTTCAGCCCCAGCATTTT
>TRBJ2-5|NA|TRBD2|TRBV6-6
CASSYFGGQETQYF
TGTGCCAGCAGTTACTTCGGGGGGCAAGAGACCCAGTACTTC
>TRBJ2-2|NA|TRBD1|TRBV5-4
CASSIQGARPGELFF
TGTGCCAGCAGCATTCAGGGGGCGCGTCCCGGGGAGCTGTTTTTT
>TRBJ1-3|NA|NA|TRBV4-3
CASSQVSHRSGNTIYF
TGCGCCAGCAGCCAAGTATCCCACAGGTCTGGAAACACCATATATTTT
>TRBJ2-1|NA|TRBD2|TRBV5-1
CASSLALAGVGTYNEQFF
TGCGCCAGCAGCTTGGCTCTAGCGGGAGTTGGAACCTACAATGAGCAGTTCTTC
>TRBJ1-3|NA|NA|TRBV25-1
CASSGLQAFNTIYF
TGTGCCAGCAGTGGCCTCCAGGCATTCAACACCATATATTTT
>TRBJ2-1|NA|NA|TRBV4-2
CASSQDAGFNEQFF
TGTGCCAGCAGCCAAGATGCGGGGTTCAATGAGCAGTTCTTC
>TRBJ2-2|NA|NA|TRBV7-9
CASSYVLGGELFF
TGTGCCAGCAGCTATGTTCTCGGCGGGGAGCTGTTTTTT
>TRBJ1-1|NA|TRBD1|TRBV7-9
CASRPTPGQGGTEAFF
TGTGCCAGCAGACCTACTCCGGGACAGGGTGGTACTGAAGCTTTCTTT
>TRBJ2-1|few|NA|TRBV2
CASRAGRGNEQFF
TGTGCCAGCAGGGCAGGGAGGGGGAATGAGCAGTTCTTC
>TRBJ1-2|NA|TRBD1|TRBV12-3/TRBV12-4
CASSQGTDYGYTF
TGTGCCAGCAGCCAAGGGACAGACTATGGCTACACCTTC
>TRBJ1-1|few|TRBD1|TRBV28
CASSAFPGTGTEAFF
TGTGCCAGCAGTGCCTTTCCCGGGACAGGAACTGAAGCTTTCTTT
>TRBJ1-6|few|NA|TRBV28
CASSFGGFTLHF
TGTGCCAGCAGTTTTGGAGGGTTTACCCTCCACTTT
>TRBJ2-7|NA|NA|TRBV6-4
CASSEHFGGTPYEQYF
TGTGCCAGCAGTGAACACTTCGGGGGTACCCCCTACGAGCAGTACTTC
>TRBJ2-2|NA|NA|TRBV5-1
CASSSTGTDTGELFF
TGCGCCAGCAGCTCCACAGGGACGGACACCGGGGAGCTGTTTTTT
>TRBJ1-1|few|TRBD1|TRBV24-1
CATSDIQGALAEAFF
TGTGCCACCAGTGATATCCAGGGGGCGTTAGCTGAAGCTTTCTTT
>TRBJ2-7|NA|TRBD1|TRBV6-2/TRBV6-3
CASSLGQIYEQYF
TGTGCCAGCAGTTTGGGACAGATTTACGAGCAGTACTTC
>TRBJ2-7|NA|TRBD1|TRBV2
CASGGQGQFYEQYF
TGTGCCAGCGGTGGACAGGGTCAGTTCTACGAGCAGTACTTC
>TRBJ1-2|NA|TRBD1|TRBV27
CASSSSTGGWRTF
TGTGCCAGCAGTTCAAGTACAGGGGGCTGGCGCACCTTC
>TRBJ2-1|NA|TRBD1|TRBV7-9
CASSLQGARYNEQFF
TGTGCCAGCAGCTTACAGGGGGCGCGGTACAATGAGCAGTTCTTC
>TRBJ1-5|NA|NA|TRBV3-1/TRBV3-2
CASSLGPNQPQHF
TGTGCCAGCAGCCTGGGGCCTAATCAGCCCCAGCATTTT
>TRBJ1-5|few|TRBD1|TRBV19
CASRSGQGVYSNQPQHF
TGTGCCAGTAGAAGTGGACAGGGGGTTTATAGCAATCAGCCCCAGCATTTT
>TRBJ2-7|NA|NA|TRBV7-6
CASSLGTGGLSYEQYF
TGTGCCAGCAGCTTAGGGACTGGGGGACTGTCCTACGAGCAGTACTTC